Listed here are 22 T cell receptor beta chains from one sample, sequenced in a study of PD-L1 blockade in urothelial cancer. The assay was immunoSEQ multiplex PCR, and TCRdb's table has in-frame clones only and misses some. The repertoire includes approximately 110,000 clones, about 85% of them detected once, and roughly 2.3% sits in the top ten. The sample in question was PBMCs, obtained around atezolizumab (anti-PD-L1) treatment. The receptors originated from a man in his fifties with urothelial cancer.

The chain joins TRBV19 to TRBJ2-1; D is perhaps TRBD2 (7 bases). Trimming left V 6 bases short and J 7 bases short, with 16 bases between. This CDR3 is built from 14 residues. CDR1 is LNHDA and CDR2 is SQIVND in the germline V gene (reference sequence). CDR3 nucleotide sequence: TGTGCCAGTAGAAGAGGGGGGGCGGGAAATGAGCAGTTCTTC. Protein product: CASRRGGAGNEQFF.

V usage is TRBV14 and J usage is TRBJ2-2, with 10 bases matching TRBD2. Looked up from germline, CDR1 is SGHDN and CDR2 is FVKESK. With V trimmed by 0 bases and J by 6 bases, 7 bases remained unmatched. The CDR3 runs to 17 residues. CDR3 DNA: TGTGCCAGCAGCCAAGAATCCCGGACTAGCGGTCCCGGGGAGCTGTTTTTT. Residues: CASSQESRTSGPGELFF.

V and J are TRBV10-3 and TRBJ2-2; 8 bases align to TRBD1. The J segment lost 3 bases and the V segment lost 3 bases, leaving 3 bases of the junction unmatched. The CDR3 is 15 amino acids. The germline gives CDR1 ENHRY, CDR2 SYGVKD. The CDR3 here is CAISDLGQDTGELFF. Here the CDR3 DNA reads TGTGCCATCAGTGACCTGGGACAGGACACCGGGGAGCTGTTTTTT.

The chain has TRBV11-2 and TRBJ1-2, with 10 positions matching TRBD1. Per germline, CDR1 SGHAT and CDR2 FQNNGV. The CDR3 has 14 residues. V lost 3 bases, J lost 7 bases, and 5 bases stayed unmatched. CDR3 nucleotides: TGTGCCAGCAGCTTCGACAGGGGGCGCCTTGGCTACACCTTC. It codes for CASSFDRGRLGYTF.

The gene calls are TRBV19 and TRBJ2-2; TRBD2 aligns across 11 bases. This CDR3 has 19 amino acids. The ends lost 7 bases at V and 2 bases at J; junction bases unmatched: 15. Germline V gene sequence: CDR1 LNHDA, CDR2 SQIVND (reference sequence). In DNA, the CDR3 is TGTGCCAGTAACCCTTCCCCTAGCGGGAGGTACGGAAACACCGGGGAGCTGTTTTTT. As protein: CASNPSPSGRYGNTGELFF.

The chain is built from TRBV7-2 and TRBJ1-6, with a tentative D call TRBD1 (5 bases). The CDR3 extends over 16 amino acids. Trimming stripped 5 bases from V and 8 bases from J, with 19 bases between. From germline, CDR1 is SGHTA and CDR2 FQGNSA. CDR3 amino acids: CASSPQLEKGYSPLHF. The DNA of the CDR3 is TGTGCCAGCAGCCCCCAACTGGAGAAGGGGTATTCACCCCTCCACTTT. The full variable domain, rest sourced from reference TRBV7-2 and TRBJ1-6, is GAGVSQSPSNKVTEKGKDVELRCDPISGHTALYWYRQSLGQGLEFLIYFQGNSAPDKSGLPSDRFSAERTGGSVSTLTIQRTQQEDSAVYLCASSPQLEKGYSPLHFGNGTRLTVT.

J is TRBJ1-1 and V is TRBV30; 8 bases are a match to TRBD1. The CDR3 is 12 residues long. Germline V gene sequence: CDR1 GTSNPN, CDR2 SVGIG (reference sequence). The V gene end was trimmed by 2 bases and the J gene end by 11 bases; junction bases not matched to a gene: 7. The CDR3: CAWSMTGEGAFF. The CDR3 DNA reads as TGTGCCTGGAGTATGACAGGGGAAGGCGCTTTCTTT.

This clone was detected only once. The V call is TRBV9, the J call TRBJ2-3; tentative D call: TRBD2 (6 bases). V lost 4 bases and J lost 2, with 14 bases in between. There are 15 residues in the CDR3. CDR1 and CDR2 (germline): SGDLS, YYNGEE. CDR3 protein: CASSPNLANTDTQYF. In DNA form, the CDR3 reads TGTGCCAGCAGCCCTAATCTAGCGAACACAGATACGCAGTATTTT.

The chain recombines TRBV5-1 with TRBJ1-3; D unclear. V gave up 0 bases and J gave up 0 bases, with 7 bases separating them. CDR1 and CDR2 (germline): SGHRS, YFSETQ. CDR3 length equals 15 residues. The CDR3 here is CASSLEVSSGNTIYF. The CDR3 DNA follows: TGCGCCAGCAGCTTGGAAGTGAGCTCTGGAAACACCATATATTTT.

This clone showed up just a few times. The CDR3 region is CASSQGTGGFGRVTDTQYF. As DNA, the CDR3 is TGCGCCAGCAGCCAAGGGACAGGGGGCTTTGGGAGGGTAACAGATACGCAGTATTTT. This chain connects TRBV4-1 to TRBJ2-3, with TRBD1 matching 11 bases. Germline V lookup: CDR1 MGHRA, CDR2 YSYEKL. J was trimmed by 3 bases and V by 1 base; bases with no gene match: 12. This CDR3 contains 19 residues.

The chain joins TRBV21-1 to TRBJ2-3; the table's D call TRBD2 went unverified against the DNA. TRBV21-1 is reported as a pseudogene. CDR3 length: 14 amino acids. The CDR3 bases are TGTGCCAGCAACCCGGTTGCGGTCACAGATACGCAGTATTTT. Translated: CASNPVAVTDTQYF.

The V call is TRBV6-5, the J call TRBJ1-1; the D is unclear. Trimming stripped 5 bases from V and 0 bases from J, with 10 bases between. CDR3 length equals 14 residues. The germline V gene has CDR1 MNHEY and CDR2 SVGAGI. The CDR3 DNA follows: TGTGCCAGCAGTGGGCTCGTTATGAACACTGAAGCTTTCTTT. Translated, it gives CASSGLVMNTEAFF.

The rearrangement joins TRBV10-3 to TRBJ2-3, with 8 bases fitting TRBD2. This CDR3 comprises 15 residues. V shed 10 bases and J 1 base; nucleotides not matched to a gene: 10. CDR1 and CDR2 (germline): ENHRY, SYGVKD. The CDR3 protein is CATESGSLGTDTQYF. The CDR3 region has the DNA TGTGCCACCGAAAGCGGGAGCTTGGGCACAGATACGCAGTATTTT.

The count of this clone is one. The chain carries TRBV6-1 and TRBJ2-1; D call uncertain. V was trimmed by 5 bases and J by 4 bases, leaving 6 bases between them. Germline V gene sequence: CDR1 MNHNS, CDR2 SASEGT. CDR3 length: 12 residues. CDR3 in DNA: TGTGCCAGCAGTTTGGAGTACAATGAGCAGTTCTTC. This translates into CASSLEYNEQFF.

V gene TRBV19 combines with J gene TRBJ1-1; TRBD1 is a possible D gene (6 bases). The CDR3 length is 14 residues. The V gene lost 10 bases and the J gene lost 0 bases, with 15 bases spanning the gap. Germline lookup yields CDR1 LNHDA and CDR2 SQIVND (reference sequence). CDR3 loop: CATRSGALNTEAFF. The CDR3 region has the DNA TGTGCCACCCGTTCAGGGGCCCTGAACACTGAAGCTTTCTTT.

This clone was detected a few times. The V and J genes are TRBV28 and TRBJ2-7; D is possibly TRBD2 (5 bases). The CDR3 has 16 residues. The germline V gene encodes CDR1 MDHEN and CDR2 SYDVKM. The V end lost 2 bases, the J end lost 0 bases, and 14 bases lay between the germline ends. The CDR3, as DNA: TGTGCCAGCAGTTTAAAGTTAGCGACCCTCTCCTACGAGCAGTACTTC. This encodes CASSLKLATLSYEQYF.

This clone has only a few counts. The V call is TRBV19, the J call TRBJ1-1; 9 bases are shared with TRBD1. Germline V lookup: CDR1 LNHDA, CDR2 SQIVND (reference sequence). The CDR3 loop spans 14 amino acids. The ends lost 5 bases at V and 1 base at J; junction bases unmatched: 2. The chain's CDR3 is CASSPGQGNTEAFF. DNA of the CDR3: TGTGCCAGTAGTCCGGGACAGGGGAACACTGAAGCTTTCTTT.

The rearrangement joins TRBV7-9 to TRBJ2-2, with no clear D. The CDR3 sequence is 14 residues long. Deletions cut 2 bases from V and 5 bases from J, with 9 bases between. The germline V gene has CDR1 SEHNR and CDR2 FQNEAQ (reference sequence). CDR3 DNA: TGTGCCAGCAGCTTAAACAGTATGACCGGGGAGCTGTTTTTT. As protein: CASSLNSMTGELFF.

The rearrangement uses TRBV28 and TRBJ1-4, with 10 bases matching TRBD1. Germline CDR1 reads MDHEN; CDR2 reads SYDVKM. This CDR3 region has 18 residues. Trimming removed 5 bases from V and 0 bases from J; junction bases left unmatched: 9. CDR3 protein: CASSARDRGYATNEKLFF. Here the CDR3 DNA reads TGTGCCAGCAGTGCCCGGGACAGGGGATATGCAACTAATGAAAAACTGTTTTTT.

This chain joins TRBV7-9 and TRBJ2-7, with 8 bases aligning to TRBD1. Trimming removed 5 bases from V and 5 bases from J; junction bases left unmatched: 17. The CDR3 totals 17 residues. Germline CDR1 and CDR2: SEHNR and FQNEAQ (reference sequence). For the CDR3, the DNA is TGTGCCAGCAGCATTAGGGAGAAGCAGGGGGCGATCGACGAGCAGTACTTC. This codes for CASSIREKQGAIDEQYF.

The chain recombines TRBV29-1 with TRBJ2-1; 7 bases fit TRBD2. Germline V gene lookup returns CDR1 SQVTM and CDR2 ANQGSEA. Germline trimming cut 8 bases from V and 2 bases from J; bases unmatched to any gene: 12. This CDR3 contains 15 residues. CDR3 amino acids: CSFRLASGTYNEQFF. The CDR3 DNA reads TGCAGCTTCCGACTGGCCAGCGGGACCTACAATGAGCAGTTCTTC.

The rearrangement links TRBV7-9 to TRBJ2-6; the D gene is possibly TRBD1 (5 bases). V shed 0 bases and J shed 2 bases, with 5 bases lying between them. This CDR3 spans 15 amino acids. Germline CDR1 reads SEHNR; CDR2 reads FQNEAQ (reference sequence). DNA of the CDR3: TGTGCCAGCAGCTTAGCCAGGGCTGGGGCCAACGTCCTGACTTTC. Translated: CASSLARAGANVLTF.